Described below is a single T cell receptor (beta chain) sequence and its context. V was trimmed by 4 bases and J by 4 bases, leaving 20 bases between them. The V gene's germline CDR1 is LNHNV and CDR2 YYDKDF (reference sequence). The CDR3 spans 17 residues. For CDR3 and TCR beta VDJ profiling, genomic DNA was the template used. Using its own MiXCR run on the reads, TCRdb lists one record per CDR3 protein. This table has around 180,000 distinct CDR3 sequences, 55% to 75% appearing once. This sample is part of a study of CD8+CD57+ T cells in acquired aplastic anemia. For the study at large: The sorted CD4+ and CD8+ cells yielded an average about 3.5 ug of DNA. Read counts for CD4+ cells (from healthy donors) averaged about 10.8 million.

The sample was sorted CD4+, CD8+, or CD8+CD57+ T cells (not recorded which) from PBMCs. The receptor comes from a human donor in good health. The rearrangement uses TRBV15 and TRBJ2-1; D is perhaps TRBD2 (6 bases). This CDR3 reads CATSTRGGDLGYNEQFF. In nucleotides, the CDR3 is TGTGCCACCAGCACTAGAGGAGGGGACTTGGGTTACAATGAGCAGTTCTTC.